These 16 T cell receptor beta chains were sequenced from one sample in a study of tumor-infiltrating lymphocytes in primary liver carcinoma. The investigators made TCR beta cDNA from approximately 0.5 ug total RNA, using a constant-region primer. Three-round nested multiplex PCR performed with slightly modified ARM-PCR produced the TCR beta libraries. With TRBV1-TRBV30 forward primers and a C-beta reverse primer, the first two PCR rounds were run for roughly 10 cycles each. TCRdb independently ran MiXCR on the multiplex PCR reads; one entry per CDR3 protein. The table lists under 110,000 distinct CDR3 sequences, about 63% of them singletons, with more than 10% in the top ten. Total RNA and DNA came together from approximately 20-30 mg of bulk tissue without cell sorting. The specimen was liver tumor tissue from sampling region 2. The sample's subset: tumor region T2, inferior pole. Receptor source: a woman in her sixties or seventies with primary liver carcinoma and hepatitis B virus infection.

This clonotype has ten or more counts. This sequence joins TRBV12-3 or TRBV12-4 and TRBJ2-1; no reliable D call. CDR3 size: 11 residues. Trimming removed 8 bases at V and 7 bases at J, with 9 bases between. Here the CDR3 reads CASSKVNEQFF. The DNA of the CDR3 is TGTGCCAGCTCGAAAGTTAATGAGCAGTTCTTC.

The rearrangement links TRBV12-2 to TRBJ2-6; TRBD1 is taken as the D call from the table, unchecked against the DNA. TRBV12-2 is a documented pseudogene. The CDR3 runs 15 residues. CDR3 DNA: TGTGCATCGGACAGCGGGGGCTCTGGGGCCAACGTCCTGAGTTTC. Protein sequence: CASDSGGSGANVLSF.

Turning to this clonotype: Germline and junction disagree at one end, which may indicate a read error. The CDR3 DNA is TGTGCAAGCAGTTACTCCACCGGGAGAGGTTTTCAGCCCCAGCATTTT. As protein: CASSYSTGRGFQPQHF. The genes are TRBV6-6 and TRBJ1-5; D gene uncertain. The CDR3 runs 16 residues. The germline CDR1 and CDR2 sequences are MNHNY and SVGAGI (reference sequence).

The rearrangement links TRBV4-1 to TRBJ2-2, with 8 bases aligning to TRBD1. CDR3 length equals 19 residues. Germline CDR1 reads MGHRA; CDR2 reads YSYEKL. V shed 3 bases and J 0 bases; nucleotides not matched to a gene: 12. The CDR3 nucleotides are TGCGCCAGCAGCCAGGTCTTGACCAGGGGGCGACCGAACACCGGGGAGCTGTTTTTT. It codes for CASSQVLTRGRPNTGELFF.

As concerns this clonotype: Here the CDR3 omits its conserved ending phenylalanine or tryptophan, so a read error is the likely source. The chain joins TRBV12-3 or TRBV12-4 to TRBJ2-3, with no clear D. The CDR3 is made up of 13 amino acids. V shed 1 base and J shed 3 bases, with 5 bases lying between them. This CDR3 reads CASSLGRTDTQYS. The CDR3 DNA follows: TGTGCCAGCAGTTTAGGTCGAACAGATACGCAGTATTCT.

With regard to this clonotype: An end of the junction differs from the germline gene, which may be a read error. CDR3 loop: CVSSLFHDPYEQYF. Written as DNA, the CDR3 is TGTGTCAGCAGTTTATTCCATGACCCCTACGAACAGTACTTC. V usage is TRBV12-3 or TRBV12-4 and J usage is TRBJ2-7; D is undetermined. There are 14 residues in the CDR3.

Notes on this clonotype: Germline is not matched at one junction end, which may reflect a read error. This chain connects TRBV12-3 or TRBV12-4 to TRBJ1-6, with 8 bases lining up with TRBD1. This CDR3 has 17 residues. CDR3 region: CASGSRQGSSYISPLHF. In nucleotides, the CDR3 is TGCGCTAGTGGTTCAAGACAGGGGAGCTCCTATATTTCACCCCTCCACTTT.

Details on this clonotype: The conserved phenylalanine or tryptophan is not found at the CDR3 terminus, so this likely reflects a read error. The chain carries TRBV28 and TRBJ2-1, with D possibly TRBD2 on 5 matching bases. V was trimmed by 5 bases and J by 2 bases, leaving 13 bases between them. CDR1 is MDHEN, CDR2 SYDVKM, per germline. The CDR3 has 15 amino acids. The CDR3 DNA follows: TGTGCCAGCAGTCGGACGGGAAGCACCTACAATGAGCAGTTCCTC. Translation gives CASSRTGSTYNEQFL.

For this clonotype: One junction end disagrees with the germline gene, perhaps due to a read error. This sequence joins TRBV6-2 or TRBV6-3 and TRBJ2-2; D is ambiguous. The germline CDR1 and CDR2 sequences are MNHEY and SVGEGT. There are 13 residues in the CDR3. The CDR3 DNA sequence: TGTGCCAGTAGTTCTGGAGTGCCCAGGGAGCTGTTTTTT. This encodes CASSSGVPRELFF.

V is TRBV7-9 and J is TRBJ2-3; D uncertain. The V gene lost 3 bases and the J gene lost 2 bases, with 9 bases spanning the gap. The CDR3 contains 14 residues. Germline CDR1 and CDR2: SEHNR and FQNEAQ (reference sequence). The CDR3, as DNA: TGTGCCAGCAGCTTGGACGTATCCACAGATACGCAGTATTTT. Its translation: CASSLDVSTDTQYF.

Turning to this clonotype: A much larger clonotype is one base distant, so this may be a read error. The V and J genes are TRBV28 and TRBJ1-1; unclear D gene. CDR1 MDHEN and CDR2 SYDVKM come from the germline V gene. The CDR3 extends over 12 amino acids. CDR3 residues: CASSFDRTEVFF. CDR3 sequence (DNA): TGTGCCAGCAGTTTTGACCGAACTGAAGTTTTCTTT. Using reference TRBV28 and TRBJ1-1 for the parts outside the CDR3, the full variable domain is DVKVTQSSRYLVKRTGEKVFLECVQDMDHENMFWYRQDPGLGLRLIYFSYDVKMKEKGDIPEGYSVSREKKERFSLILESASTNQTSMYLCASSFDRTEVFFGQGTRLTVV.

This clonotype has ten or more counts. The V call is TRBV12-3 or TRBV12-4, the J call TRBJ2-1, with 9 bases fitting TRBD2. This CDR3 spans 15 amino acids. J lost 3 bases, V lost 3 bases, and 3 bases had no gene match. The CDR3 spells CASSLRTSVYNEQFF. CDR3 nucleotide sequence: TGTGCCAGCAGTTTGAGGACTAGCGTCTACAATGAGCAGTTCTTC.

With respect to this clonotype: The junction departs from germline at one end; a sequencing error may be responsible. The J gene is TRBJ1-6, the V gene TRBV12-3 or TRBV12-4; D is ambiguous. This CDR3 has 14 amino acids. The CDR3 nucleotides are TGTGCAAGCAGACTAGGATCAGACGGTTCACCCCTCCACTTT. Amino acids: CASRLGSDGSPLHF.

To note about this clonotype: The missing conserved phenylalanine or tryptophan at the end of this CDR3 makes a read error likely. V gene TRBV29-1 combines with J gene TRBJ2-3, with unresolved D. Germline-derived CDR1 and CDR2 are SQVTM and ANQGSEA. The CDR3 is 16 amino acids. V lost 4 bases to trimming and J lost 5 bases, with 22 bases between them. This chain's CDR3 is CSVGIVPLVNRDTQYL. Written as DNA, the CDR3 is TGCAGCGTTGGTATAGTCCCTCTCGTAAACAGAGATACGCAGTATCTT.

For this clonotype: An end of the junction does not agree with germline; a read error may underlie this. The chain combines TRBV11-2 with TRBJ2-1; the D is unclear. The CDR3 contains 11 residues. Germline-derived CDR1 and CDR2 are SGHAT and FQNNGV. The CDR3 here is CASFTDNEQFF. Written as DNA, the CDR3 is TGTGCCAGCTTCACTGACAATGAACAGTTCTTC.

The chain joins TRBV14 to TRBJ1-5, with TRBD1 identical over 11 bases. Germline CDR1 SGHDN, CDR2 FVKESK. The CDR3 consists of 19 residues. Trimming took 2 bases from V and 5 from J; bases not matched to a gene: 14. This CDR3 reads CASSQIPLEDRGPHQPQHF. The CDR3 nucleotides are TGTGCCAGCAGCCAAATACCATTGGAGGACAGGGGGCCACATCAGCCCCAGCATTTT.